Listed here are 8 T cell receptor beta chains from one sample, sequenced in a study of shared clonotypes between healthy human individuals (dated by TCRdb to 2018 to 2021). Receptor amplification or capture employed the immunoSEQ multiplex PCR assay. TCRdb took this table from immuneACCESS and kept in-frame rearrangements with V and J called. Such tables lack part of the clones; where checked against another copy, unresolved V genes explain under half of the gap, and the rest is unexplained. This sample comprises almost 700,000 clones, roughly nine tenths of them detected only once. The top ten hold 20% to 25% of the sample. CD8 naive samples consisted of CD45RO-negative cells that were positively selected for CCR7, yielding a CD45RA+CCR7+ population without TemRA cells. Sequenced input: naive CD8+ T cells sorted from blood. The cell subset or site label for this specimen denotes: CD45RA+CCR7+. The receptors here all came from a man aged 25-40 years in good health.

This chain connects TRBV9 to TRBJ2-7; 7 bases line up with TRBD1. V shed 0 bases and J 0 bases; nucleotides not matched to a gene: 3. The V gene's germline CDR1 is SGDLS and CDR2 YYNGEE. CDR3 length equals 15 residues. CDR3 nucleotide sequence: TGTGCCAGCAGCGTAGGGACAGGAAGCTCCTACGAGCAGTACTTC. Its translation is CASSVGTGSSYEQYF.

The chain combines TRBV5-1 with TRBJ2-5; possibly TRBD2 for D (5 bases). Trimming removed 4 bases at V and 4 bases at J, with 17 bases between. The germline V gene has CDR1 SGHRS and CDR2 YFSETQ. This CDR3 is built from 15 residues. Here the CDR3 reads CASSSIPGTGETQYF. The CDR3 DNA is TGCGCCAGCAGCAGCATACCGGGAACGGGAGAGACCCAGTACTTC.

The J gene is TRBJ2-3, the V gene TRBV29-1; 10 bases align to TRBD1. The CDR3 spans 14 residues. V dropped 2 bases and J dropped 4; count of bases not matched to a gene: 3. From germline, CDR1 is SQVTM and CDR2 ANQGSEA. The CDR3 DNA reads as TGCAGCGTTGAACGGGGGACAGGGGCAGATACGCAGTATTTT. It translates to CSVERGTGADTQYF.

The rearrangement joins TRBV13 to TRBJ2-3, with D perhaps TRBD1 (6 bases). The CDR3 is 18 amino acids. Germline V gene data show CDR1 as PRHDT and CDR2 as FYEKMQ (reference sequence). V lost 4 bases and J 0 bases, leaving 20 bases between the germline ends. The CDR3 loop reads CASSSPRAGETSTDTQYF. CDR3 sequence (DNA): TGTGCCAGCAGCTCCCCCCGGGCAGGGGAGACTAGCACAGATACGCAGTATTTT.

This clone was observed once. The V gene is TRBV27, the J gene TRBJ2-3; 7 bases are a match to TRBD1. Trimming at V came to 7 bases and at J to 0 bases, leaving 10 bases not matched to a gene. The germline V gene encodes CDR1 MNHEY and CDR2 SMNVEV (reference sequence). The CDR3 covers 16 residues. The CDR3 bases are TGTGCCAGCAAGTCCTTAGGGGGCGGGAGCACAGATACGCAGTATTTT. It translates to CASKSLGGGSTDTQYF.

J is TRBJ2-1 and V is TRBV6-1, with 8 bases fitting TRBD2. Trimming cost V 5 bases and J 7 bases; bases outside gene matches: 10. Germline V CDR1 and CDR2: MNHNS, SASEGT. The CDR3 runs to 15 residues. The CDR3: CASSTRGGARNEQFF. The CDR3 DNA reads TGTGCCAGCAGTACCCGGGGGGGGGCTAGGAATGAGCAGTTCTTC.

V usage is TRBV21-1 and J usage is TRBJ2-7; the D call TRBD2 from the table was never checked on the DNA. TRBV21-1 constitutes a pseudogene. The CDR3 covers 18 residues. For the CDR3, the DNA is TGTGCCAGCAGCAAAGTAGAGGCTAGCGGGAGACCATCGGACGAGCAGTACTTC. It codes for CASSKVEASGRPSDEQYF.

The chain carries TRBV30 and TRBJ2-1; 11 nucleotides line up with TRBD2. CDR1 is GTSNPN, CDR2 SVGIG, per germline (reference sequence). The length of the CDR3 is 14 residues. The chain's CDR3 is CALEGTSGYNEQFF. The CDR3 DNA follows: TGTGCTTTGGAGGGGACTAGCGGATACAATGAGCAGTTCTTC.